This is a list of T cell receptor beta chains from one sample in a study of identical twins. TCRdb reprocessed the 5' RACE reads via MiXCR and lists one record per CDR3 protein. The sample contains 500,000 to 600,000 distinct CDR3 sequences, 20% to 25% of which appear only once. The data also belong to a second study, concerning T cells expressing NK-cell markers.

Input material: CD4+ T cells sorted from blood. Source of these receptors: a woman aged 18-30 years in good health. Both conserved end residues are trimmed from each CDR3. The order of the fields is CDR3 protein, V gene, CDR3 length, J gene.

CDR3 protein: ASSLGISGRAHFSYNEQF
V gene: TRBV11-2
CDR3 length: 18
J gene: TRBJ2-1

CDR3 protein: ASIGLAGYEQY
V gene: TRBV11-2
CDR3 length: 11
J gene: TRBJ2-7

CDR3 protein: ASRRDRGNTEAF
V gene: TRBV12-3/TRBV12-4
CDR3 length: 12
J gene: TRBJ1-1

CDR3 protein: ASRRRFLPSSGNTIY
V gene: TRBV6-2/TRBV6-3
CDR3 length: 15
J gene: TRBJ1-3

CDR3 protein: ASAASGLNTGELF
V gene: TRBV6-1
CDR3 length: 13
J gene: TRBJ2-2

CDR3 protein: ASRQGPTYEQY
V gene: TRBV10-1
CDR3 length: 11
J gene: TRBJ2-7

CDR3 protein: ASSSDLGNEQF
V gene: TRBV18
CDR3 length: 11
J gene: TRBJ2-1

CDR3 protein: ASGREGNTIY
V gene: TRBV27
CDR3 length: 10
J gene: TRBJ1-3

CDR3 protein: SGGGYNEQF
V gene: TRBV20-1
CDR3 length: 9
J gene: TRBJ2-1

CDR3 protein: ASTPRDNNEQF
V gene: TRBV28
CDR3 length: 11
J gene: TRBJ2-1

CDR3 protein: ASSQTMGTDTYEQY
V gene: TRBV4-1
CDR3 length: 14
J gene: TRBJ2-7

CDR3 protein: ATSRDLREAF
V gene: TRBV15
CDR3 length: 10
J gene: TRBJ1-1

CDR3 protein: SARFRGGNQPQH
V gene: TRBV20-1
CDR3 length: 12
J gene: TRBJ1-5

CDR3 protein: SARVTGGYEQY
V gene: TRBV20-1
CDR3 length: 11
J gene: TRBJ2-7

CDR3 protein: RKGQAQTQTQY
V gene: TRBV20-1
CDR3 length: 11
J gene: TRBJ2-5

CDR3 protein: ASRQGPNQPQH
V gene: TRBV7-2
CDR3 length: 11
J gene: TRBJ1-5

CDR3 protein: ASSRSGQIYNEQF
V gene: TRBV7-2
CDR3 length: 13
J gene: TRBJ2-1

CDR3 protein: SATNPLAGEQETQY
V gene: TRBV20-1
CDR3 length: 14
J gene: TRBJ2-5

CDR3 protein: ASSPGGVGETQY
V gene: TRBV9
CDR3 length: 12
J gene: TRBJ2-5

CDR3 protein: AISERMASYEQY
V gene: TRBV10-3
CDR3 length: 12
J gene: TRBJ2-7

CDR3 protein: ASSHPTGRAKGNEQF
V gene: TRBV4-1
CDR3 length: 15
J gene: TRBJ2-1

CDR3 protein: ASRDRAVNEQF
V gene: TRBV19
CDR3 length: 11
J gene: TRBJ2-1

CDR3 protein: ASSQLSGSIPDTQY
V gene: TRBV11-3
CDR3 length: 14
J gene: TRBJ2-3

CDR3 protein: ASSRSAGTSANNEQF
V gene: TRBV3-1
CDR3 length: 15
J gene: TRBJ2-1

CDR3 protein: ASSMYRGTKNIQY
V gene: TRBV12-3/TRBV12-4
CDR3 length: 13
J gene: TRBJ2-4

CDR3 protein: SASLGEGIQY
V gene: TRBV20-1
CDR3 length: 10
J gene: TRBJ2-4

CDR3 protein: ASSYGSGDGQPQH
V gene: TRBV6-2/TRBV6-3
CDR3 length: 13
J gene: TRBJ1-5

CDR3 protein: ASSLISKGQF
V gene: TRBV7-9
CDR3 length: 10
J gene: TRBJ2-1

CDR3 protein: SVYLPTNKNIQY
V gene: TRBV29-1
CDR3 length: 12
J gene: TRBJ2-4

CDR3 protein: SAGGEERRGQY
V gene: TRBV20-1
CDR3 length: 11
J gene: TRBJ2-5

CDR3 protein: SARAGANVLT
V gene: TRBV20-1
CDR3 length: 10
J gene: TRBJ2-6

CDR3 protein: SARSAAGQGVREQY
V gene: TRBV20-1
CDR3 length: 14
J gene: TRBJ2-7

CDR3 protein: ASSPPQANVLT
V gene: TRBV7-2
CDR3 length: 11
J gene: TRBJ2-6

CDR3 protein: ASSFLGGNYEQY
V gene: TRBV7-3
CDR3 length: 12
J gene: TRBJ2-7

CDR3 protein: AISATDRSYGYT
V gene: TRBV10-3
CDR3 length: 12
J gene: TRBJ1-2

CDR3 protein: SVRERAQNNEQF
V gene: TRBV29-1
CDR3 length: 12
J gene: TRBJ2-1

CDR3 protein: ATSTGQAYQETQY
V gene: TRBV15
CDR3 length: 13
J gene: TRBJ2-5

CDR3 protein: ASSSTWGRMNTEAF
V gene: TRBV27
CDR3 length: 14
J gene: TRBJ1-1

CDR3 protein: ASSRIADEQY
V gene: TRBV7-9
CDR3 length: 10
J gene: TRBJ2-7

CDR3 protein: ASSFGWASRVSYNEQF
V gene: TRBV5-1
CDR3 length: 16
J gene: TRBJ2-1

CDR3 protein: SARAAKVGTDTQY
V gene: TRBV20-1
CDR3 length: 13
J gene: TRBJ2-3

CDR3 protein: ASSHGGNVGTEAF
V gene: TRBV3-1
CDR3 length: 13
J gene: TRBJ1-1

CDR3 protein: ASSYSGHSRSPLH
V gene: TRBV6-5
CDR3 length: 13
J gene: TRBJ1-6

CDR3 protein: ASRIQGAGNTIY
V gene: TRBV12-3/TRBV12-4
CDR3 length: 12
J gene: TRBJ1-3

CDR3 protein: ASSHGQVEQY
V gene: TRBV11-3
CDR3 length: 10
J gene: TRBJ2-7

CDR3 protein: ASRRGAMNTEAF
V gene: TRBV6-2/TRBV6-3
CDR3 length: 12
J gene: TRBJ1-1

CDR3 protein: ASTLDRSYEKLF
V gene: TRBV2
CDR3 length: 12
J gene: TRBJ1-4

CDR3 protein: ASSDPSGRAPSYEQY
V gene: TRBV10-2
CDR3 length: 15
J gene: TRBJ2-7

CDR3 protein: ASSPRQAGGPDTQY
V gene: TRBV7-6
CDR3 length: 14
J gene: TRBJ2-3

CDR3 protein: SARSQGARGKNIQY
V gene: TRBV20-1
CDR3 length: 14
J gene: TRBJ2-4

CDR3 protein: ASSRDRASHMNTEAF
V gene: TRBV7-9
CDR3 length: 15
J gene: TRBJ1-1

CDR3 protein: ASKGTTHQETQY
V gene: TRBV5-6
CDR3 length: 12
J gene: TRBJ2-5